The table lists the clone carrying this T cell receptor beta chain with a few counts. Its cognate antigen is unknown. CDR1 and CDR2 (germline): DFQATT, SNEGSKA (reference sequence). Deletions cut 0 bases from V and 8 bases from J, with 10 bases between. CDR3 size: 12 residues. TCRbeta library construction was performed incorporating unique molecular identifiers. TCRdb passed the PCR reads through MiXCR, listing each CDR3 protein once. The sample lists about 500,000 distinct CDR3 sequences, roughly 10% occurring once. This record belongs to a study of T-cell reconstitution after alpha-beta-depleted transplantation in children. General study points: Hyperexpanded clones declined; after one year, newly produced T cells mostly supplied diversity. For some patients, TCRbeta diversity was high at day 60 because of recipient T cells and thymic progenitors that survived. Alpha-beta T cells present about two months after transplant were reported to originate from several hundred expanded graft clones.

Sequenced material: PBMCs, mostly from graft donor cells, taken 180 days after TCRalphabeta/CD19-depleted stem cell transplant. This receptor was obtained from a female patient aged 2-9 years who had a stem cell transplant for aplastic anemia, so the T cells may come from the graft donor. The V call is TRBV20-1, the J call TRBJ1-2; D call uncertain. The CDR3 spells CSARDRPRGYTF. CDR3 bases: TGCAGTGCTAGAGATCGGCCGAGAGGCTACACCTTC.